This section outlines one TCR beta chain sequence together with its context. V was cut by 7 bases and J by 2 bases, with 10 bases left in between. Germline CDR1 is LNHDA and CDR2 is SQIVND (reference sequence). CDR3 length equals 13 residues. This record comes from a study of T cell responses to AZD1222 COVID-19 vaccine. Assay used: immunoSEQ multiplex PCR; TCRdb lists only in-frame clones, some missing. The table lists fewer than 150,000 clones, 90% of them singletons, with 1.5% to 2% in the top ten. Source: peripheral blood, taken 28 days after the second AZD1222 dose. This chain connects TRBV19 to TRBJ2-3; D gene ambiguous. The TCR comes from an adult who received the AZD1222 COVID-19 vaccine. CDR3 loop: CASNFGPTDTQYF. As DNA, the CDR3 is TGTGCCAGTAATTTTGGCCCCACAGATACGCAGTATTTT.